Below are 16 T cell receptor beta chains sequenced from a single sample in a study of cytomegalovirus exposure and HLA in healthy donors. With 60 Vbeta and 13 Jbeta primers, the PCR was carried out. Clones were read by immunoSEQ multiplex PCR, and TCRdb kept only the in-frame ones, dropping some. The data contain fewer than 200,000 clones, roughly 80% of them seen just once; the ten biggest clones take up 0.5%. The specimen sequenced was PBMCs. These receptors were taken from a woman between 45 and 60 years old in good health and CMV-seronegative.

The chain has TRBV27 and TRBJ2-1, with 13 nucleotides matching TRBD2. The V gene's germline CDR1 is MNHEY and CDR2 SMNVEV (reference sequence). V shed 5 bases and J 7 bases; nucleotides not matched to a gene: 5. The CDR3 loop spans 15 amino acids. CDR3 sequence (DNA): TGTGCCAGCAGTAGAGGGACTAGCGGGATAAATGAGCAGTTCTTC. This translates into CASSRGTSGINEQFF.

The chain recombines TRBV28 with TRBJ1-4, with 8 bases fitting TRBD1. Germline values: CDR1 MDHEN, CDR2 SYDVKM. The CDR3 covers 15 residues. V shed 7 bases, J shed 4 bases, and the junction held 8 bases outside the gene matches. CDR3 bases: TGTGCCAGCACCCCCCCGGGACAGGTTAATGAAAAACTGTTTTTT. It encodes CASTPPGQVNEKLFF.

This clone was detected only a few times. Here the CDR3 reads CASSLTTGTAYGYTF. The CDR3 DNA follows: TGTGCCAGCAGCTTAACAACCGGGACAGCCTATGGCTACACCTTC. The chain has TRBV7-8 and TRBJ1-2; 7 bases line up with TRBD1. V shed 2 bases, J shed 4 bases, and the junction held 7 bases outside the gene matches. Germline V lookup: CDR1 SGHVS, CDR2 FQNEAQ. This CDR3 is 15 amino acids long.

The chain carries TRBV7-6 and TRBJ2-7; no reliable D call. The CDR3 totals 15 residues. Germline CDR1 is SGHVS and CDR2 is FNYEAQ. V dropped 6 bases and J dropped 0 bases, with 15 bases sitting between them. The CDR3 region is CASSRSAVGSYEQYF. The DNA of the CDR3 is TGTGCCAGCAGTAGATCCGCGGTCGGCTCCTACGAGCAGTACTTC.

The chain's CDR3 is CASSRDRGYEQYF. The CDR3 DNA sequence: TGTGCCAGCAGCAGGGACAGGGGATACGAGCAGTACTTC. V is TRBV7-8 and J is TRBJ2-7, with TRBD1 matching over 10 bases. The V gene end was trimmed by 5 bases and the J gene end by 4 bases; junction bases not matched to a gene: 2. This CDR3 is built from 13 residues. The V gene's germline CDR1 is SGHVS and CDR2 FQNEAQ.

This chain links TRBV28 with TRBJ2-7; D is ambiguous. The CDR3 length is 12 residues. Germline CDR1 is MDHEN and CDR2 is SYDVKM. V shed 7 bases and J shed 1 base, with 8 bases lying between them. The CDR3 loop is CASTGSSYEQYF. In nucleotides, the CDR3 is TGTGCCAGCACTGGCAGTTCCTACGAGCAGTACTTC.

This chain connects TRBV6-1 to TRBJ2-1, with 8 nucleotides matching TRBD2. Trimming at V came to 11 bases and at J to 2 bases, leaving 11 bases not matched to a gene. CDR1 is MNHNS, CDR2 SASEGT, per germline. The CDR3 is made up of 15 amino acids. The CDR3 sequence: CAGAGVEKTYNEQFF. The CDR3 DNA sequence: TGTGCCGGAGCGGGAGTAGAAAAAACCTACAATGAGCAGTTCTTC.

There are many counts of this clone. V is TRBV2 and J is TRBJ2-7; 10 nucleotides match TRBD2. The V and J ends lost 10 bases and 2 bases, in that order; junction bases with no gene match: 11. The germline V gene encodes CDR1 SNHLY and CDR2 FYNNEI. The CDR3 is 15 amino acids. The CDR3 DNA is TGTGCCACGCAAATCCCCCTAGCGGGAGCCTACGAGCAGTACTTC. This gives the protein CATQIPLAGAYEQYF.

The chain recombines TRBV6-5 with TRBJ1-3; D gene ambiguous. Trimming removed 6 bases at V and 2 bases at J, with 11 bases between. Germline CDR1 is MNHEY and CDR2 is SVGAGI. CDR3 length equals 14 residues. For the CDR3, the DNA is TGTGCCAGCAGGGTCGGGTCCCCTGGAAACACCATATATTTT. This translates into CASRVGSPGNTIYF.

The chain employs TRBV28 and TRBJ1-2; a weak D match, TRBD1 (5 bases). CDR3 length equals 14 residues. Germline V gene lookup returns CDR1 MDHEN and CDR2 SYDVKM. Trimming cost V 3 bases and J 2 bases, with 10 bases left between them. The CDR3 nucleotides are TGTGCCAGCAGTTTTACAGGCACCAACTATGGCTACACCTTC. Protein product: CASSFTGTNYGYTF.

The CDR3 region has the DNA TGTGCCAGCAGTGATCGGGGCGGGAGGGCCAGATATGAGCAGTTCTTC. Its protein is CASSDRGGRARYEQFF. J is TRBJ2-1 and V is TRBV2; 9 nucleotides match TRBD2. Germline V gene sequence: CDR1 SNHLY, CDR2 FYNNEI. V shed 3 bases, J shed 8 bases, and the junction held 11 bases outside the gene matches. CDR3 length: 16 amino acids.

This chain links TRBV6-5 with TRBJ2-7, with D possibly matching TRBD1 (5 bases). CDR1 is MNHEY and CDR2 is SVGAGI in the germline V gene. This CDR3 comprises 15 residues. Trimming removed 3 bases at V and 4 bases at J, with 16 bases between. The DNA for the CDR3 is TGTGCCAGCAGTTATGTACAGGCCCTACCTTACGAGCAGTACTTC. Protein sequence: CASSYVQALPYEQYF.

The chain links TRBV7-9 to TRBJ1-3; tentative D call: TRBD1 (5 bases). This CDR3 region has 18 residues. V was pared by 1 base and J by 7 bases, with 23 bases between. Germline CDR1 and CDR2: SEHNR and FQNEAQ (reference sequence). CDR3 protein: CASSLGVRRYRRGNTIYF. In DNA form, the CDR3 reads TGTGCCAGCAGCTTAGGTGTCCGACGGTACAGGAGGGGTAACACCATATATTTT.

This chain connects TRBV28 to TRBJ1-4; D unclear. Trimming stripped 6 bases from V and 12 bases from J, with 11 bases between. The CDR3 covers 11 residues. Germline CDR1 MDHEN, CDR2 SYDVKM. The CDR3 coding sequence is TGTGCCAGCAGAGATGGAGTGGAACTGTTTTTT. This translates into CASRDGVELFF.

CDR3 loop: CASSLFRSGSFHEQYF. CDR3 bases: TGCGCCAGCAGTTTGTTTCGTAGCGGGAGTTTCCACGAGCAGTACTTC. The rearrangement uses TRBV10-1 and TRBJ2-5, with 9 positions matching TRBD2. The DNA end is a closer match to TRBJ2-7, so the J assignment may be wrong. There are 16 residues in the CDR3. CDR1 and CDR2 (germline): WNHNN, SYGVQD (reference sequence).

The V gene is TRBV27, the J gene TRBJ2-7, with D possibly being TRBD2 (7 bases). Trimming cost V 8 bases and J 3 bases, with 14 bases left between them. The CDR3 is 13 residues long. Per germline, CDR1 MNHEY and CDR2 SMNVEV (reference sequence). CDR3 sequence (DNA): TGTGCCAGCGGGGACGGGGGGCACTACGAGCAGTACTTC. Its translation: CASGDGGHYEQYF.